This T cell receptor (beta chain) is drawn from a study of cytomegalovirus exposure and HLA in healthy donors. Primers included in the PCR were 60 Vbeta and 13 Jbeta primers. The protocol was immunoSEQ multiplex PCR, while the TCRdb copy is restricted to in-frame clones and leaves out a portion. The repertoire holds roughly 100,000 clones, with more than 70% as singletons. V lost 0 bases and J 0 bases, leaving 4 bases between the germline ends. This CDR3 region has 14 residues. CDR1 is MGHRA, CDR2 YSYEKL, per germline. Among the donors, all were healthy bone marrow donors. Notes on this clone: The antigen is undetermined.

Study results and caveats: Clonal expansion was found to be greater in HLA-associated TCR beta chains than in equally common others in a later analysis. In an earlier analysis, productive rearrangement rates for most beta V segments clustered near 87% or 30%.

This chain uses TRBV4-1 with TRBJ2-3, with D hard to call. Sequenced input: PBMCs. The sequence came from a middle-aged man in good health and CMV-seronegative. The CDR3 sequence: CASSQDPSTDTQYF. CDR3 DNA sequence: TGCGCCAGCAGCCAAGACCCTAGCACAGATACGCAGTATTTT.